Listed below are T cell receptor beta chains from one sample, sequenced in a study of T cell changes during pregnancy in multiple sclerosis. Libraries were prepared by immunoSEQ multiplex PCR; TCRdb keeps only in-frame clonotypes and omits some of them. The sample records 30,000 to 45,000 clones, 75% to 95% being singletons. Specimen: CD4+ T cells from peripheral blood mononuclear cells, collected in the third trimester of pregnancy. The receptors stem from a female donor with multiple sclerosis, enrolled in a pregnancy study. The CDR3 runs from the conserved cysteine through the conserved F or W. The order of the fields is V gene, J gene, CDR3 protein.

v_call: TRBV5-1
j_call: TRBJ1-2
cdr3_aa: CASSLVRSTGYTF

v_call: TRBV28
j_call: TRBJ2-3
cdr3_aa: CASRPSYSTDTQYF

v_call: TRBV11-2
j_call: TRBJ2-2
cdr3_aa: CASSFPGLAGAGTGELFF

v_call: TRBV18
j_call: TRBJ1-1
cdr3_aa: CASSPQGARTEAFF

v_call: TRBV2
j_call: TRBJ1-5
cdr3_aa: CASTGGGGGNQPQHF

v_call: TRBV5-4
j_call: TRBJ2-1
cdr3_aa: CASSFGGGQTAYNEQFF

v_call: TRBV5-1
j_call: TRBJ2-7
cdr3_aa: CASSPDRARYEQYF

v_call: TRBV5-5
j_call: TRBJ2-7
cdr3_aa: CASSLRLAVPYEQYF

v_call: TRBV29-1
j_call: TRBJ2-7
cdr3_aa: CSVEGGQESYEQYF

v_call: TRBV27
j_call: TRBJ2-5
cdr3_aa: CASSQGMGETQYF

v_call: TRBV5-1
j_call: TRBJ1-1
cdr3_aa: CASSLASGTEAFF

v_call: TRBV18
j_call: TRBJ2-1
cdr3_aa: CASSPNPSSNEQFF

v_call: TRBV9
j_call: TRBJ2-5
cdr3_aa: CASSPSGTAQETQYF

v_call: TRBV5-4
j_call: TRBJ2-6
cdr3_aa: CASSSDRAVEPSGANVLTF

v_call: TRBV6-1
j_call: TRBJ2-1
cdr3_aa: CATLGQTYNEQFF

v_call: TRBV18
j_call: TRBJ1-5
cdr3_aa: CASSLNGGFANQPQHF

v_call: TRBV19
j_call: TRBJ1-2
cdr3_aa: CASSIWQGDNYGYTF

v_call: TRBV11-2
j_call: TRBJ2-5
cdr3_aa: CASSLDLRGRETQYF

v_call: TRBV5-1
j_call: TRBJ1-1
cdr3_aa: CASLPREGRGSTEAFF

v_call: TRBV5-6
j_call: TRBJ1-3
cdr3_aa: CASSDGYRQAPSGNTIYF

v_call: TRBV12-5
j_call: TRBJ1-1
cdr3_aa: CASAPLNTEAFF

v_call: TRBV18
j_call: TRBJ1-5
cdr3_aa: CASSPNEGIYQPQHF

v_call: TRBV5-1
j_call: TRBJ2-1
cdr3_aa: CASSKITGTGTGEQFF

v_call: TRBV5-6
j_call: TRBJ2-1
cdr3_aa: CASSPPGLAWNEQFF

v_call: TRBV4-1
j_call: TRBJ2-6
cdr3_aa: CASSERISGSDSGANVLTF

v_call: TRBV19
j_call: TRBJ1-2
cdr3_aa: CASTRTAYGYTF

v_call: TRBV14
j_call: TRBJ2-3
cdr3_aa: CASSPWTGQPTDTQYF

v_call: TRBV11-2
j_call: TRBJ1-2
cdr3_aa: CASSFDDSYGYTF

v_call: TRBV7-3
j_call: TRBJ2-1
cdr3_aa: CASSLTPGVNEQFF

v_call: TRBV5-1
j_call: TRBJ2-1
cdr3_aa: CASSPGQTRNEQFF

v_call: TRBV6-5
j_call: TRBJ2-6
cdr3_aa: CASSSGSGANVLTF

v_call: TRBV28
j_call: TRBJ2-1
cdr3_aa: CASRIGLGGNEQFF

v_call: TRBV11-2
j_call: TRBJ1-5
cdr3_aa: CASSLDWDWQPQHF

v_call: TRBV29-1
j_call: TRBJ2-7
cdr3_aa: CSVEGRDEQYF

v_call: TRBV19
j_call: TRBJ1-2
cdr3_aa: CASSIGHRTVGGYTF

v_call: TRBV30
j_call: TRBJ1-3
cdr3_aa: CAWSAGTPGNTIYF

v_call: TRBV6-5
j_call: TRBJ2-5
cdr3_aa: CATRDHRGKETQYF

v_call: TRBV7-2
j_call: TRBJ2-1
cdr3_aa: CASSLVLGVQFF

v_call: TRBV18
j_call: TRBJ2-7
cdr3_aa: CASSSDRTYEQYF

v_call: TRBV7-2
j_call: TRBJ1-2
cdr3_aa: CASSPRTVATHGYTF

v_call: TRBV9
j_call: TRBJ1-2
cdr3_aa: CASSVEKDRPLGYGYTF

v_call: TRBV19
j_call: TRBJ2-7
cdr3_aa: CASNDYRGYEQYF

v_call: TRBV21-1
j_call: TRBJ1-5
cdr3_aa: CASSKGSSSNQPQHF

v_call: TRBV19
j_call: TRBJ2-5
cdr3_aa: CASSISRGGTGVTETQYF